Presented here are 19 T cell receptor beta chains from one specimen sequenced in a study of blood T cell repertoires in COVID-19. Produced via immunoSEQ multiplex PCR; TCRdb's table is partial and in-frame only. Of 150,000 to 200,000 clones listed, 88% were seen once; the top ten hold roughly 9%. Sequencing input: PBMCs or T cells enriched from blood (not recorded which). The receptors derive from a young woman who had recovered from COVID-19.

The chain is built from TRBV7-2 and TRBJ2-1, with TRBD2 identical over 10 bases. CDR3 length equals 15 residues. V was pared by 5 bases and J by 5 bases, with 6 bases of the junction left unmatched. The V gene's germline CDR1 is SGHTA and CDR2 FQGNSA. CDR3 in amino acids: CASSQSGGENNEQFF. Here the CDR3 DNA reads TGTGCCAGCAGCCAGAGCGGGGGGGAAAACAATGAGCAGTTCTTC.

The chain's CDR3 is CASSYSSQREYYEQYF. Written as DNA, the CDR3 is TGTGCCAGCAGTTACTCTTCCCAGCGGGAGTATTACGAGCAGTACTTC. The chain is built from TRBV6-5 and TRBJ2-7; 8 bases fit TRBD2. Germline CDR1 is MNHEY and CDR2 is SVGAGI. V was pared by 0 bases and J by 4 bases, with 8 bases of the junction left unmatched. The CDR3 is made up of 16 amino acids.

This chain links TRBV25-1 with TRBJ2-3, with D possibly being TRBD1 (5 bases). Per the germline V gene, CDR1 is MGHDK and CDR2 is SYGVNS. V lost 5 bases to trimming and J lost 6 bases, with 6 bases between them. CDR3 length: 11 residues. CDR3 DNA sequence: TGTGCCAGCAGTAGGGGCGATACGCAGTATTTT. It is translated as CASSRGDTQYF.

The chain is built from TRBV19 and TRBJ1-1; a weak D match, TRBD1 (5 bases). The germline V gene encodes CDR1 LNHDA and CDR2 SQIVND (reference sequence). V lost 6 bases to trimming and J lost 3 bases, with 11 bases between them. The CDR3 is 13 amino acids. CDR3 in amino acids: CASSVQEYTEAFF. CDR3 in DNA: TGTGCCAGTAGCGTACAGGAGTACACTGAAGCTTTCTTT.

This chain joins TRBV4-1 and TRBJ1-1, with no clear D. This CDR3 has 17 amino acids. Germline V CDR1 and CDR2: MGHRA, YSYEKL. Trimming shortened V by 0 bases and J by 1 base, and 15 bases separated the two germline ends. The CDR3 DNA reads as TGCGCCAGCAGCCAAGATGTCGGGAGAACACCGAACACTGAAGCTTTCTTT. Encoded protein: CASSQDVGRTPNTEAFF.

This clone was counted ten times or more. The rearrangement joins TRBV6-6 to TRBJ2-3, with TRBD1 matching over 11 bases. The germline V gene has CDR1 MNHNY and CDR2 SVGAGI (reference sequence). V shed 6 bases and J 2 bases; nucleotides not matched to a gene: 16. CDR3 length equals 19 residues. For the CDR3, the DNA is TGTGCCAGCAGCTTATACCCGGGACAGGGGGGTTTCTTCACAGATACGCAGTATTTT. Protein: CASSLYPGQGGFFTDTQYF.

The CDR3 sequence: CATSRGGYEQYF. CDR3 DNA sequence: TGTGCCACCAGCCGGGGAGGCTACGAGCAGTACTTC. The rearrangement links TRBV24-1 to TRBJ2-7, with a weak D call TRBD2 (6 bases). Germline CDR1 KGHDR, CDR2 SFDVKD. V gave up 7 bases and J gave up 3 bases, with 9 bases separating them. CDR3 length equals 12 residues.

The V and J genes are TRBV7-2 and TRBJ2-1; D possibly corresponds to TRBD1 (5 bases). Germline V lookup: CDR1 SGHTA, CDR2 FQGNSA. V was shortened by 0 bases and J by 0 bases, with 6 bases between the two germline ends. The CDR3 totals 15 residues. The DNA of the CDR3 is TGTGCCAGCAGCTTAGCGGGGCACTCCTACAATGAGCAGTTCTTC. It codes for CASSLAGHSYNEQFF. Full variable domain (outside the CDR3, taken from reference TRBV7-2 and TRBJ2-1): GAGVSQSPSNKVTEKGKDVELRCDPISGHTALYWYRQSLGQGLEFLIYFQGNSAPDKSGLPSDRFSAERTGGSVSTLTIQRTQQEDSAVYLCASSLAGHSYNEQFFGPGTRLTVL.

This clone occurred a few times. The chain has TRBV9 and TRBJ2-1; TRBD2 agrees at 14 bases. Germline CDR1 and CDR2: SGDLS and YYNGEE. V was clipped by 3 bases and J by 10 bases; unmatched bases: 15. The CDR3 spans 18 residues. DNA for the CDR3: TGTGCCAGCAGCGCCGGGACTAGCGGGAGTCCCGGCGACGAGGAGCAGTTCTTC. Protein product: CASSAGTSGSPGDEEQFF.

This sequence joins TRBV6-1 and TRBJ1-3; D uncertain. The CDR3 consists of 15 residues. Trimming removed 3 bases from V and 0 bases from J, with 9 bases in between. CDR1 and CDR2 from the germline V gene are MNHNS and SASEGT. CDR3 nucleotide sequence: TGTGCCAGCAGTGAGACCCGGGGCTCTGGAAACACCATATATTTT. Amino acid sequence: CASSETRGSGNTIYF.

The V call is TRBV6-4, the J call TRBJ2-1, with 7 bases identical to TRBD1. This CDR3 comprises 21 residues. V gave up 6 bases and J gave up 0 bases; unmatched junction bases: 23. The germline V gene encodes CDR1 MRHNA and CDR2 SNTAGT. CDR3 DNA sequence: TGTGCCAGCAGGGACAGACAGGGTAGGTCCTCCGTCCCCGACTCCTACAATGAGCAGTTCTTC. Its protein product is CASRDRQGRSSVPDSYNEQFF.

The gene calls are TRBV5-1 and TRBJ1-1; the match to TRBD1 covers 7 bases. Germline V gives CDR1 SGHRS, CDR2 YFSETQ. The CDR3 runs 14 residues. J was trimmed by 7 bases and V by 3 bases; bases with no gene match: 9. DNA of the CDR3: TGCGCCAGCAGCTCAGGGACAGTTCTTGATGAAGCTTTCTTT. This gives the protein CASSSGTVLDEAFF.

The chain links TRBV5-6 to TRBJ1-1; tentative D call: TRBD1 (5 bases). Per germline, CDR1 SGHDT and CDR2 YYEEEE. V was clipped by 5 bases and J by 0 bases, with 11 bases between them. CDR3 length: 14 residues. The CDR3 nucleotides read TGTGCCAGCAGTTGGACACCCATGAACACTGAAGCTTTCTTT. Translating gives CASSWTPMNTEAFF.

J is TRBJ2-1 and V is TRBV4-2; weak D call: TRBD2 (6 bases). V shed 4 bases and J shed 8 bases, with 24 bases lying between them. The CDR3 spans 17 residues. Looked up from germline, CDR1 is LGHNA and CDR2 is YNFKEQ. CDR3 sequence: CASSRIPGLSSSHEQFF. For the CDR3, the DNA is TGTGCCAGCAGCCGAATACCGGGACTCTCCTCGTCCCATGAGCAGTTCTTC.

Here the CDR3 reads CAWSVQANTEAFF. In DNA, the CDR3 is TGTGCCTGGAGTGTACAGGCGAACACTGAAGCTTTCTTT. This chain joins TRBV30 and TRBJ1-1, with D maybe TRBD1 (5 bases). Germline V gives CDR1 GTSNPN, CDR2 SVGIG (reference sequence). There are 13 residues in the CDR3. V was clipped by 0 bases and J by 1 base, with 6 bases between them.

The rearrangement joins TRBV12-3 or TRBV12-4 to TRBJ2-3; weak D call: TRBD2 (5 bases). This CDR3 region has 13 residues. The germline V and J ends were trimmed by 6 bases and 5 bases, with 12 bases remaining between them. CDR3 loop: CASSRPRGDTQYF. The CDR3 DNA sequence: TGTGCCAGCAGCAGACCCCGGGGAGATACGCAGTATTTT.

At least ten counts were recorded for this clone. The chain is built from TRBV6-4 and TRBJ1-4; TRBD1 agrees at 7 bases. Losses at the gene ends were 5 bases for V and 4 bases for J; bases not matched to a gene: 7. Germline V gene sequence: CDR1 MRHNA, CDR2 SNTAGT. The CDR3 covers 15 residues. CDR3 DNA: TGTGCCAGCAGTCCAGGGACAGAAGATAATGAAAAACTGTTTTTT. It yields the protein CASSPGTEDNEKLFF.

The CDR3 region is CASSRIQGRSGNTIYF. In DNA, the CDR3 is TGTGCCAGTAGCAGAATCCAGGGGCGCTCTGGAAACACCATATATTTT. The gene calls are TRBV19 and TRBJ1-3, with a tentative D call TRBD1 (6 bases). Looked up from germline, CDR1 is LNHDA and CDR2 is SQIVND (reference sequence). The CDR3 covers 16 residues. V was shortened by 6 bases and J by 0 bases, with 15 bases between the two germline ends.

The CDR3 loop reads CASSPAFF. CDR3 DNA sequence: TGCGCCAGCAGTCCGGCTTTCTTT. This chain joins TRBV23-1 and TRBJ1-1; D is undetermined. TRBV23-1 is assigned to the ORF class and has an uncertain function. V lost 4 bases, J lost 11 bases, and 2 bases lay in between. This CDR3 has 8 residues.